The T cell receptor (beta chain) under discussion was sequenced for a study of blood T cell repertoires in COVID-19. Assay: immunoSEQ multiplex PCR; the TCRdb copy retains only in-frame clones and omits some. The data show about 130,000 clones, 79% seen once. CDR1 is MDHEN and CDR2 is SYDVKM in the germline V gene. V lost 5 bases to trimming and J lost 4 bases, with 20 bases between them. The CDR3 length is 16 residues. The sample consisted of peripheral blood. The clonotype comes from a woman aged 70-85 years with COVID-19, enrolled during active disease. The gene calls are TRBV28 and TRBJ2-5; a weak D match, TRBD2 (8 bases). The CDR3 bases are TGTGCCAGCAGTCCCGACAGGGCGGGAGGCAGAGAGACCCAGTACTTC. Its protein product is CASSPDRAGGRETQYF.